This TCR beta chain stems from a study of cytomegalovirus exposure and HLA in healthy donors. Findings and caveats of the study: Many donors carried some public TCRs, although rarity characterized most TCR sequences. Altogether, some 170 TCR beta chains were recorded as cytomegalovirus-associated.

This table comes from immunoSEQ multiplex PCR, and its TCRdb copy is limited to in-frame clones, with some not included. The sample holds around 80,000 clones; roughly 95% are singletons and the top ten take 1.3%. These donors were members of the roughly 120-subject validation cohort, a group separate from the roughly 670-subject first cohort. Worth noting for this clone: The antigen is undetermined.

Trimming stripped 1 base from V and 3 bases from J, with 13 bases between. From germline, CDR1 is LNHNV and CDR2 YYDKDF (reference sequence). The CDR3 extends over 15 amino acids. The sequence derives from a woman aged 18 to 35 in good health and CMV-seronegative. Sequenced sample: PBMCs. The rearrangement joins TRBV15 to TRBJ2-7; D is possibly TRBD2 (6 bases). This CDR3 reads CATSRADDGGYEQYF. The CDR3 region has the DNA TGTGCCACCAGCAGAGCGGACGACGGGGGCTACGAGCAGTACTTC.